Below are 7 T cell receptor beta chains sequenced from a single sample in a study of PD-L1 blockade in urothelial cancer. TCRdb's table, derived via immunoSEQ multiplex PCR, lists solely in-frame clones and lacks some. Of 45,000 to 60,000 clones listed, over 75% are singletons. Sequencing was performed on PBMCs, taken around atezolizumab (anti-PD-L1) treatment. Receptors were obtained from a middle-aged man with urothelial cancer.

V is TRBV28 and J is TRBJ1-5; possible D gene TRBD1, 5 bases. Trimming stripped 7 bases from V and 11 bases from J, with 18 bases between. The CDR3 consists of 13 residues. The V gene's germline CDR1 is MDHEN and CDR2 SYDVKM. CDR3 coding DNA: TGTGCCAGCATGGTACCGGGGGATTTATCCCAGCATTTT. It is translated as CASMVPGDLSQHF. Full variable domain (missing parts from reference TRBV28 and TRBJ1-5): DVKVTQSSRYLVKRTGEKVFLECVQDMDHENMFWYRQDPGLGLRLIYFSYDVKMKEKGDIPEGYSVSREKKERFSLILESASTNQTSMYLCASMVPGDLSQHFGDGTRLSIL.

V is TRBV6-5 and J is TRBJ1-2; 7 bases agree with TRBD1. Germline CDR1 and CDR2: MNHEY and SVGAGI. The CDR3 has 16 residues. The trim removed 0 bases at V and 5 bases at J, leaving 9 bases unmatched. The CDR3 DNA reads as TGTGCCAGCAGTTACTCGACCAGCCTCAGGGGGTATGGCTACACCTTC. This sequence encodes CASSYSTSLRGYGYTF.

The chain combines TRBV28 with TRBJ1-5; D gene uncertain. V was trimmed by 2 bases and J by 2 bases, leaving 16 bases between them. Germline V gene sequence: CDR1 MDHEN, CDR2 SYDVKM. The CDR3 has 17 amino acids. CDR3 sequence: CASSLPSGLGGNQPQHF. DNA for the CDR3: TGTGCCAGCAGTTTACCGTCCGGACTCGGAGGCAATCAGCCCCAGCATTTT.

The gene calls are TRBV29-1 and TRBJ1-2, with D unresolved. The CDR3 has 14 amino acids. Trimming left V 0 bases short and J 4 bases short, with 12 bases between. Germline V gene lookup returns CDR1 SQVTM and CDR2 ANQGSEA. As DNA, the CDR3 is TGCAGCGTTGAAGATCACGACGGGATCTATGGCTACACCTTC. It specifies CSVEDHDGIYGYTF.

The chain joins TRBV5-1 to TRBJ1-1; D may be TRBD1 (6 bases). Looked up from germline, CDR1 is SGHRS and CDR2 is YFSETQ. The CDR3 spans 14 residues. The V end was cut by 2 bases, the J end by 1 base, with 9 bases between. Written as DNA, the CDR3 is TGCGCCAGCAGCTTCAGGGGACCGAACACTGAAGCTTTCTTT. It yields the protein CASSFRGPNTEAFF. The whole variable domain, filled in from reference TRBV5-1 and TRBJ1-1, reads KAGVTQTPRYLIKTRGQQVTLSCSPISGHRSVSWYQQTPGQGLQFLFEYFSETQRNKGNFPGRFSGRQFSNSRSEMNVSTLELGDSALYLCASSFRGPNTEAFFGQGTRLTVV.

The V and J genes are TRBV9 and TRBJ1-1, with 9 bases aligning to TRBD1. The CDR3 has 14 residues. CDR1 and CDR2 (germline): SGDLS, YYNGEE. V was clipped by 3 bases and J by 11 bases; unmatched bases: 11. The CDR3 here is CASSAGQGIGGAFF. The CDR3 DNA sequence: TGTGCCAGCAGCGCCGGACAGGGGATAGGAGGCGCTTTCTTT.

This chain links TRBV15 with TRBJ1-5; 10 nucleotides align to TRBD1. Trimming took 3 bases from V and 6 from J; bases not matched to a gene: 8. CDR3 size: 16 residues. CDR1 is LNHNV, CDR2 YYDKDF, per germline (reference sequence). The chain's CDR3 is CATSRRTGTGAQPQHF. CDR3 coding DNA: TGTGCCACCAGCAGGCGAACCGGGACAGGGGCTCAGCCCCAGCATTTT.